This entry is about one T cell receptor beta chain. The germline V gene has CDR1 MNHEY and CDR2 SMNVEV (reference sequence). The CDR3 consists of 16 residues. Trimming shortened V by 6 bases and J by 4 bases, and 18 bases separated the two germline ends. The sample belongs to a study of blood T cell repertoires in COVID-19. The overall study: The United States, Italy and Spain provided the acute and convalescent COVID-19 samples. PBMCs, B-cell-depleted T cells, or T cells were the source of the cDNA or gDNA that made up the material.

Original analysis: Using reference gene primer amplification, nucleated cell counts were estimated. Profiled with immunoSEQ multiplex PCR; TCRdb holds only in-frame clones, not every one. Clonal size and the V and J genes are those of that table, whereas D and trimming came from the DNA. The repertoire has 150,000 to 200,000 clones, about 86% of them found once; the top ten carry 9.5% to 13%. The receptor comes from a man aged 65-85 years with active or convalescent COVID-19. Sequences were obtained from peripheral blood. The genes are TRBV27 and TRBJ2-2, with D perhaps matching TRBD2 (6 bases). Here the CDR3 DNA reads TGTGCCAGCAGCCCCTTCACTAGCTTGGGCACCGGGGAGCTGTTTTTT. It translates to CASSPFTSLGTGELFF.